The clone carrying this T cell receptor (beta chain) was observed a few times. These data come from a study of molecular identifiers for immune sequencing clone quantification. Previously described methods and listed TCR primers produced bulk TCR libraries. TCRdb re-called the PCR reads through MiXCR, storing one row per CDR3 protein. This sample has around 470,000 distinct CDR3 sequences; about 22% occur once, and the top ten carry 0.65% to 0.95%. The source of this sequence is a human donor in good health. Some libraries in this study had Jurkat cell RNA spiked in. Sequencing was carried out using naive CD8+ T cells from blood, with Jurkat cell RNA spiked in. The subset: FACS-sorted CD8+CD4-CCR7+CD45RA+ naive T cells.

CDR3 DNA: TGTGCCAGCAGCTCAACCTCGGTTAGCGGGAGGTCCTACAATGAGCAGTTCTTC. Protein sequence: CASSSTSVSGRSYNEQFF. The chain links TRBV11-2 to TRBJ2-1; 10 positions agree with TRBD2. Trimming took 4 bases from V and 1 from J; bases not matched to a gene: 10. The CDR3 contains 18 residues. Germline CDR1 reads SGHAT; CDR2 reads FQNNGV.